This passage covers 10 T cell receptor beta chains from one sample sequenced in a study of early T cells in non-severe SARS-CoV-2 infection (dated by TCRdb to 2020 to 2022). The library was produced with 5' RACE. TCRdb lists the instrument as NextSeq 500. Starting from the raw public reads, TCRdb applied fastp trimming at Q25, assembled clones with MiXCR and retained in-frame beta chains. Each record represents a unique CDR3 protein, reported with the most common genes and DNA among its rows. This sample comprises fewer than 70,000 distinct CDR3 sequences, approximately 4.6% of them detected only once. The biggest ten clones account for 3% to 4% of the sample. This specimen was whole blood, taken at baseline. The receptors were gathered from an adult who was a healthcare worker with PCR-confirmed SARS-CoV-2 infection or an uninfected control (not recorded which). The donor label of this sample is uncertain.

This clonotype appeared a few times. The chain joins TRBV5-1 to TRBJ2-1, with D perhaps matching TRBD1 (6 bases). The CDR3 spans 15 residues. Trimming left V 2 bases short and J 3 bases short, with 12 bases between. The germline V gene encodes CDR1 SGHRS and CDR2 YFSETQ. CDR3 protein: CASSLGQGLYNEQFF. CDR3 coding DNA: TGCGCCAGCAGCTTAGGGCAGGGGCTCTACAATGAGCAGTTCTTC. Filled out from reference TRBV5-1 and TRBJ2-1, the complete variable domain reads KAGVTQTPRYLIKTRGQQVTLSCSPISGHRSVSWYQQTPGQGLQFLFEYFSETQRNKGNFPGRFSGRQFSNSRSEMNVSTLELGDSALYLCASSLGQGLYNEQFFGPGTRLTVL.

The genes are TRBV27 and TRBJ2-6; unclear D gene. The CDR3 runs 13 residues. Germline V gives CDR1 MNHEY, CDR2 SMNVEV (reference sequence). Trimming removed 5 bases from V and 6 bases from J, with 8 bases in between. CDR3 protein: CASSLASANVLTF. For the CDR3, the DNA is TGTGCCAGCAGTCTCGCCTCGGCCAACGTCCTGACTTTC.

This clonotype was counted at least ten times. This rearrangement joins TRBV11-2 to TRBJ2-2; 8 bases fit TRBD1. CDR1 SGHAT and CDR2 FQNNGV come from the germline V gene. Losses at the gene ends were 3 bases for V and 5 bases for J; bases not matched to a gene: 17. The CDR3 covers 19 residues. Here the CDR3 reads CASSFLYTLDREYTGELFF. The CDR3 nucleotides read TGTGCCAGCAGCTTTCTATACACCCTGGACAGGGAATATACCGGGGAGCTGTTTTTT.

This clonotype has ten or more counts. The chain is built from TRBV20-1 and TRBJ1-1; 9 bases map to TRBD1. The V and J ends lost 0 bases and 0 bases, in that order; junction bases with no gene match: 8. The CDR3 totals 17 residues. Per germline, CDR1 DFQATT and CDR2 SNEGSKA (reference sequence). CDR3 in DNA: TGCAGTGCTAGAGATAGCCCCGACAGGGGGTTGAACACTGAAGCTTTCTTT. Translation gives CSARDSPDRGLNTEAFF.

The chain has TRBV25-1 and TRBJ2-5, with 9 bases lining up with TRBD1. In germline, CDR1 is MGHDK, CDR2 SYGVNS. The CDR3 is 16 amino acids. Trimming took 4 bases from V and 5 from J; bases not matched to a gene: 11. The CDR3 sequence is CASSVPRDRVLETQYF. The DNA for the CDR3 is TGTGCCAGCAGTGTTCCCCGGGACAGGGTTTTGGAGACCCAGTACTTC.

The chain is built from TRBV5-5 and TRBJ1-1, with D tentatively TRBD1 (5 bases). The CDR3 spans 15 residues. Trimming cost V 4 bases and J 3 bases, with 16 bases left between them. Germline V gene lookup returns CDR1 SGHKS and CDR2 YYEKEE (reference sequence). CDR3 nucleotides: TGTGCCAGCAGCCTGACCCCGGGACGTGACACTGAAGCTTTCTTT. It specifies CASSLTPGRDTEAFF.

In nucleotides, the CDR3 is TGTGCCAGCAGCCAGAGACAGGGATACACTGAAGCTTTCTTT. Translation gives CASSQRQGYTEAFF. The V call is TRBV3-1, the J call TRBJ1-1; 7 bases align to TRBD1. Germline trimming cut 3 bases from V and 3 bases from J; bases unmatched to any gene: 4. Germline V lookup: CDR1 LGHDT, CDR2 YNNKEL (reference sequence). This CDR3 comprises 14 residues.

This clonotype was seen repeatedly, ten times or more. The chain employs TRBV20-1 and TRBJ2-7, with D possibly being TRBD2 (6 bases). The germline CDR1 and CDR2 sequences are DFQATT and SNEGSKA (reference sequence). V was pared by 7 bases and J by 3 bases, with 25 bases between. The CDR3 totals 16 residues. The CDR3, as DNA: TGCAGTGTTTTACCCTCCGGGGGTGAGGGTTTCTACGAGCAGTACTTC. Encoded protein: CSVLPSGGEGFYEQYF.

This chain joins TRBV14 and TRBJ2-3; either TRBD1 or TRBD2 may supply D (6 bases each). The germline CDR1 and CDR2 sequences are SGHDN and FVKESK. Trimming pared 4 bases from V and 3 bases from J, leaving 17 bases between. The CDR3 is 16 amino acids. Written as DNA, the CDR3 is TGTGCCAGCAGCCCCTGGGGGGCAGGGAGAACAGATACGCAGTATTTT. Translation gives CASSPWGAGRTDTQYF.

The chain uses TRBV21-1 and TRBJ2-5; TRBD1, the D gene given by the table, was not confirmed from the DNA. TRBV21-1 is recorded as a pseudogene. The CDR3 is 16 residues long. The CDR3 coding sequence is TGTGCCAGCAGCGAGTCCGGGACAGGGGCCAAAGAGACCCAGTACTTC. It translates to CASSESGTGAKETQYF.